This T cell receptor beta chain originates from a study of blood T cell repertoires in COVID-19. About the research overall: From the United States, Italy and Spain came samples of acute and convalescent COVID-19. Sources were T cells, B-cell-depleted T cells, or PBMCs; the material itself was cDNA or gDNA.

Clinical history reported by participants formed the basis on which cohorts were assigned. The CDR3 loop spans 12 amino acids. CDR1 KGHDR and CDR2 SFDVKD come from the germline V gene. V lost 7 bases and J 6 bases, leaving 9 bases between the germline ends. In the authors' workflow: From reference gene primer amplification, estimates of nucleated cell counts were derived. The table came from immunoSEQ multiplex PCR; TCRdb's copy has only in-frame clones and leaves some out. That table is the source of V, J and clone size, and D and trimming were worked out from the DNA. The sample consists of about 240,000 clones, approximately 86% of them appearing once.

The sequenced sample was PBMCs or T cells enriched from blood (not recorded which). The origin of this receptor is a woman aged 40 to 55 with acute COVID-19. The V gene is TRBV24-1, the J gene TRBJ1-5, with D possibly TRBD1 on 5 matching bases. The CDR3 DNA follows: TGTGCCACCAGCCGGGGGGGTCAGCCCCAGCATTTT. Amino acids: CATSRGGQPQHF.